This T cell receptor (beta chain) was profiled in a study of shared clonotypes between healthy human individuals. Study-wide results and caveats: Sorted-subset samples were not fully sequenced, rarefaction indicated. Generation probability values for non-shared clonotypes were lower than those for clonotypes shared by all four donors.

Deep was the level used in running the assay. Genomic DNA per cell subset filled all wells of several immunoSEQ plates. Libraries were prepared by immunoSEQ multiplex PCR; TCRdb keeps only in-frame clonotypes and omits some of them. The sample consists of roughly 2.4 million clones, around 95% of them appearing once. Comment on this clone: Antigen: not known. This sample includes further DNA sequences coding for the same CDR3.

Germline V gives CDR1 SGDLS, CDR2 YYNGEE. V lost 2 bases, J lost 7 bases, and 2 bases stayed unmatched. The CDR3 consists of 12 residues. Sequenced material: naive CD4+ T cells sorted from blood. Subset indicated: CD45RA+ positively selected. This chain uses TRBV9 with TRBJ1-2; 7 bases are shared with TRBD1. The source is a man between 18 and 35 years old in good health. CDR3 coding DNA: TGTGCCAGCAGCGTGGCAGGGGGTGGCTACACCTTC. Encoded protein: CASSVAGGGYTF.